This T cell receptor (beta chain) was captured by sequencing in a study of blood T cell repertoires in COVID-19. Overall study context: Spain, Italy and the United States supplied samples that represented acute and convalescent COVID-19.

Trimming removed 5 bases from V and 4 bases from J, with 14 bases in between. This CDR3 is built from 15 residues. Germline V gene sequence: CDR1 SGHTA, CDR2 FQGNSA. Under the authors' procedure: Reference gene primer amplification gave estimated nucleated cell counts. Libraries were prepared by immunoSEQ multiplex PCR; TCRdb keeps only in-frame clonotypes and omits some of them. V, J and clone size are those of that table, while D and trimming were read from the DNA. The table has around 220,000 clones, 82% seen once; the top ten hold 4.5% to 6%. What was sequenced was peripheral blood. The chain uses TRBV7-2 and TRBJ1-4; possible D gene TRBD1, 6 bases. The origin of this receptor is a woman of 80 years or more with active or convalescent COVID-19. The CDR3: CASSPIAGVNEKLFF. The DNA for the CDR3 is TGTGCCAGCAGCCCCATTGCAGGGGTTAATGAAAAACTGTTTTTT.